The 26 T cell receptor beta chains below were found in one sample sequenced in a study of shared clonotypes between healthy human individuals. Some clones are missing from TCRdb's copy, which holds only in-frame ones; the method was immunoSEQ multiplex PCR. Seen here are roughly 1,600,000 clones, roughly 98.5% observed once, and the top ten hold roughly 0.35%. Sequencing was carried out using naive CD4+ T cells sorted from blood. Documented subset: CD45RA+ positively selected. Receptors were obtained from a man aged 25 to 40 in good health.

This clone appeared a single time. The V call is TRBV28, the J call TRBJ2-3; 10 nucleotides match TRBD2. Germline V CDR1 and CDR2: MDHEN, SYDVKM. The CDR3 is 18 amino acids. V was clipped by 2 bases and J by 1 base; unmatched bases: 9. The DNA for the CDR3 is TGTGCCAGCAGTTTAATCTCTAGTCTAGCGGGGGGCACAGATACGCAGTATTTT. Translated: CASSLISSLAGGTDTQYF.

The J gene is TRBJ1-4, the V gene TRBV18; D gene uncertain. Germline assignment: CDR1 KGHSH and CDR2 LQKENI. V was clipped by 2 bases and J by 0 bases, with 13 bases between them. The CDR3 loop spans 17 amino acids. The CDR3 region has the DNA TGTGCCAGCTCACCAGGCAGGCCCCTTTCAACTAATGAAAAACTGTTTTTT. It specifies CASSPGRPLSTNEKLFF.

CDR3 loop: CAWSVRGPGPQHF. As DNA, the CDR3 is TGTGCCTGGAGTGTACGGGGCCCGGGTCCCCAGCATTTT. The rearrangement uses TRBV30 and TRBJ1-5, with D tentatively TRBD1 (5 bases). Trimming cost V 0 bases and J 10 bases, with 13 bases left between them. The CDR3 spans 13 residues. CDR1 is GTSNPN, CDR2 SVGIG, per germline (reference sequence).

The J gene is TRBJ2-4, the V gene TRBV18, with TRBD1 matching 7 bases. CDR3 length equals 15 residues. Germline CDR1 and CDR2: KGHSH and LQKENI. The V segment lost 1 base and the J segment 5 bases; nucleotides outside the gene matches: 5. CDR3 DNA: TGTGCCAGCTCACCACAACAGGGGAGAGAAAACATTCAGTACTTC. Translated, it gives CASSPQQGRENIQYF.

The genes are TRBV14 and TRBJ2-7, with TRBD2 matching 7 bases. V trimming: 8 bases; J trimming: 4 bases; junction bases outside the gene matches: 5. Germline CDR1 SGHDN, CDR2 FVKESK. The CDR3 runs 12 residues. The CDR3 protein is CASGRGRYEQYF. In DNA, the CDR3 is TGTGCCAGCGGGAGGGGTAGGTACGAGCAGTACTTC.

The chain employs TRBV19 and TRBJ1-1, with D unresolved. This CDR3 is 12 amino acids long. Trimming took 6 bases from V and 0 from J, leaving 5 bases between them. CDR1 is LNHDA, CDR2 SQIVND, per germline (reference sequence). The CDR3 nucleotides read TGTGCCAGTAGGAGCCTGAACACTGAAGCTTTCTTT. Amino acid sequence: CASRSLNTEAFF. Full variable domain (remainder filled in from reference TRBV19 and TRBJ1-1): DGGITQSPKYLFRKEGQNVTLSCEQNLNHDAMYWYRQDPGQGLRLIYYSQIVNDFQKGDIAEGYSVSREKKESFPLTVTSAQKNPTAFYLCASRSLNTEAFFGQGTRLTVV.

The chain recombines TRBV2 with TRBJ2-6; D ambiguous. The CDR3 runs to 16 residues. V lost 0 bases and J lost 4, with 10 bases in between. Germline loops: CDR1 SNHLY, CDR2 FYNNEI. CDR3 coding DNA: TGTGCCAGCAGTGAAGCGCTGGGTGGCGGGGCCAACGTCCTGACTTTC. Translated: CASSEALGGGANVLTF.

V and J are TRBV6-6 and TRBJ2-1, with D possibly matching TRBD1 (5 bases). The CDR3 sequence is 15 residues long. V was trimmed by 6 bases and J by 0 bases, leaving 12 bases between them. CDR1 and CDR2 from the germline V gene are MNHNY and SVGAGI (reference sequence). CDR3 region: CASSHRQSSYNEQFF. The CDR3 DNA is TGTGCCAGCAGCCACAGGCAAAGCTCCTACAATGAGCAGTTCTTC.

This sequence joins TRBV11-1 and TRBJ2-3, with 14 positions matching TRBD2. CDR3 size: 18 residues. The junction had 8 bases not matched to a gene; V was cut back by 5 bases and J by 1 base. The germline CDR1 and CDR2 sequences are SGHAT and FQDESV (reference sequence). CDR3 protein: CASSPGLAGVGGTDTQYF. The CDR3 DNA is TGTGCCAGCAGCCCGGGACTAGCGGGAGTGGGAGGCACAGATACGCAGTATTTT.

V gene TRBV2 combines with J gene TRBJ2-2; D not certain. Trimming shortened V by 0 bases and J by 6 bases, and 11 bases separated the two germline ends. There are 15 residues in the CDR3. Germline CDR1 is SNHLY and CDR2 is FYNNEI. The CDR3 sequence: CASSEARLGPGELFF. DNA of the CDR3: TGTGCCAGCAGTGAAGCGCGACTGGGCCCCGGGGAGCTGTTTTTT.

The V and J genes are TRBV27 and TRBJ2-3; 8 nucleotides agree with TRBD2. CDR1 MNHEY and CDR2 SMNVEV come from the germline V gene (reference sequence). CDR3 length equals 17 residues. The V segment lost 5 bases and the J segment 2 bases; nucleotides outside the gene matches: 12. This CDR3 reads CASSPITLAGYTDTQYF. The CDR3 DNA is TGTGCCAGCAGTCCAATCACCTTAGCGGGATACACAGATACGCAGTATTTT.

The rearrangement joins TRBV6-6 to TRBJ2-2, with 7 bases identical to TRBD2. J lost 5 bases, V lost 6 bases, and 6 bases had no gene match. The CDR3 consists of 14 residues. Germline V gives CDR1 MNHNY, CDR2 SVGAGI (reference sequence). The CDR3 bases are TGTGCCAGCAGGGGGACGGGAGGTACCGGGGAGCTGTTTTTT. Encoded protein: CASRGTGGTGELFF.

Notes on this clone: The junction departs from the called germline gene at one end, perhaps through a read error. The J gene is TRBJ2-7, the V gene TRBV4-1; 13 bases fit TRBD2. The CDR3 is 18 residues long. CDR1 is MGHRA, CDR2 YSYEKL, per germline. CDR3 amino acids: CASSQGTSGALSSHEQYF. CDR3 bases: TGCGCCAGCAGCCAGGGGACTAGCGGGGCGCTCTCCTCCCACGAGCAGTACTTC.

The genes are TRBV28 and TRBJ1-2; 9 bases match TRBD1. This CDR3 region has 13 residues. The V gene end was trimmed by 5 bases and the J gene end by 5 bases; junction bases not matched to a gene: 3. Germline V CDR1 and CDR2: MDHEN, SYDVKM. As DNA, the CDR3 is TGTGCCAGCAGTACAGGGGGCGCTTATGGCTACACCTTC. Protein sequence: CASSTGGAYGYTF.

V gene TRBV7-9 combines with J gene TRBJ1-2; D unclear. Germline V gene data show CDR1 as SEHNR and CDR2 as FQNEAQ (reference sequence). This CDR3 spans 14 amino acids. V was shortened by 3 bases and J by 4 bases, with 12 bases between the two germline ends. The DNA for the CDR3 is TGTGCCAGCAGCTTCTCGCGGGCTTCCTATGGCTACACCTTC. This sequence encodes CASSFSRASYGYTF.

This clone was picked up one time. The chain couples TRBV7-6 to TRBJ2-3; no firm D call. Trimming cost V 0 bases and J 0 bases, with 7 bases left between them. Looked up from germline, CDR1 is SGHVS and CDR2 is FNYEAQ. CDR3 length: 15 residues. This CDR3 is CASSLAVSSTDTQYF. Written as DNA, the CDR3 is TGTGCCAGCAGCTTAGCGGTCAGTAGCACAGATACGCAGTATTTT.

J is TRBJ1-5 and V is TRBV28, with 8 nucleotides matching TRBD1. CDR1 and CDR2 from the germline V gene are MDHEN and SYDVKM. This CDR3 is 14 amino acids long. The J segment lost 7 bases and the V segment lost 7 bases, leaving 9 bases of the junction unmatched. CDR3: CASITTGVGQPQHF. The CDR3 nucleotides are TGTGCCAGCATAACGACAGGGGTCGGCCAGCCCCAGCATTTT.

The chain links TRBV11-3 to TRBJ2-2; D remains unclear. The CDR3 runs 14 residues. V was pared by 5 bases and J by 6 bases, with 13 bases between. Germline V CDR1 and CDR2: SGHNT, YENEEA. The CDR3 is CASSPQLLSGELFF. The DNA of the CDR3 is TGTGCCAGCAGCCCCCAACTTTTGTCCGGGGAGCTGTTTTTT.

The J gene is TRBJ1-3, the V gene TRBV18; 9 bases agree with TRBD1. CDR1 is KGHSH and CDR2 is LQKENI in the germline V gene. V lost 2 bases to trimming and J lost 0 bases; unmatched junction nucleotides: 17. CDR3 size: 21 residues. CDR3 sequence reads: CASSPLYQDRGAGHSGNTIYF. DNA for the CDR3: TGTGCCAGCTCACCATTATATCAGGACAGGGGCGCTGGTCACTCTGGAAACACCATATATTTT.

This clone was counted a few times. The chain couples TRBV28 to TRBJ2-7; the match to TRBD2 covers 11 bases. V shed 5 bases, J shed 6 bases, and the junction held 9 bases outside the gene matches. This CDR3 region has 15 residues. Germline V gives CDR1 MDHEN, CDR2 SYDVKM. CDR3 sequence reads: CASSVSGRAGREQYF. The CDR3, as DNA: TGTGCCAGCAGTGTTAGCGGGAGGGCCGGGCGCGAGCAGTACTTC.

The gene calls are TRBV30 and TRBJ2-5; TRBD2 aligns across 13 bases. Trimming at V came to 3 bases and at J to 5 bases, leaving 9 bases not matched to a gene. The CDR3 length is 16 residues. CDR1 is GTSNPN and CDR2 is SVGIG in the germline V gene (reference sequence). Here the CDR3 DNA reads TGTGCCTGGAGCCCACGGACTAGCGGGAGCTTGGAGACCCAGTACTTC. This gives the protein CAWSPRTSGSLETQYF. The entire variable domain, with the rest obtained from reference TRBV30 and TRBJ2-5, is as follows: SQTIHQWPATLVQPVGSPLSLECTVEGTSNPNLYWYRQAAGRGLQLLFYSVGIGQISSEVPQNLSASRPQDRQFILSSKKLLLSDSGFYLCAWSPRTSGSLETQYFGPGTRLLVL.

This chain connects TRBV5-1 to TRBJ2-7; no reliable D call. CDR3 size: 14 residues. Germline-derived CDR1 and CDR2 are SGHRS and YFSETQ. Trimming removed 3 bases at V and 0 bases at J, with 10 bases between. This CDR3 is CASSSVTDSYEQYF. In DNA form, the CDR3 reads TGCGCCAGCAGCTCCGTGACCGACTCCTACGAGCAGTACTTC.

The J gene is TRBJ1-5, the V gene TRBV7-2; the D is unclear. The CDR3 extends over 17 amino acids. Trimming cost V 2 bases and J 1 base, with 15 bases left between them. The V gene's germline CDR1 is SGHTA and CDR2 FQGNSA. CDR3 nucleotides: TGTGCCAGCAGCTTACGCGTTGGCCACGCCAGCAATCAGCCCCAGCATTTT. It codes for CASSLRVGHASNQPQHF.

This clone was observed once. The chain has TRBV6-5 and TRBJ2-7; 8 positions agree with TRBD2. The CDR3 runs to 14 residues. Trimming cost V 5 bases and J 2 bases; bases outside gene matches: 5. In germline, CDR1 is MNHEY, CDR2 SVGAGI. CDR3 sequence: CASSDREGPYEQYF. The CDR3 DNA follows: TGTGCCAGCAGTGATCGGGAGGGCCCCTACGAGCAGTACTTC.

The chain has TRBV11-1 and TRBJ2-3, with TRBD2 matching over 9 bases. CDR1 SGHAT and CDR2 FQDESV come from the germline V gene (reference sequence). The V gene end was trimmed by 5 bases and the J gene end by 2 bases; junction bases not matched to a gene: 11. The CDR3 sequence is 17 residues long. This CDR3 reads CASSTVREGTFTDTQYF. CDR3 DNA sequence: TGTGCCAGCAGCACCGTGCGGGAGGGAACGTTCACAGATACGCAGTATTTT.

The chain uses TRBV12-5 and TRBJ1-1, with D maybe TRBD1 (6 bases). The V end lost 3 bases, the J end lost 4 bases, and 24 bases lay between the germline ends. This CDR3 is built from 18 residues. Germline assignment: CDR1 LGHNT and CDR2 FRNRAP. CDR3 coding DNA: TGTGCTAGTGGTTTTTCTGACGGGGGGCTGGGGGCAGCCACTGAAGCTTTCTTT. Protein product: CASGFSDGGLGAATEAFF.